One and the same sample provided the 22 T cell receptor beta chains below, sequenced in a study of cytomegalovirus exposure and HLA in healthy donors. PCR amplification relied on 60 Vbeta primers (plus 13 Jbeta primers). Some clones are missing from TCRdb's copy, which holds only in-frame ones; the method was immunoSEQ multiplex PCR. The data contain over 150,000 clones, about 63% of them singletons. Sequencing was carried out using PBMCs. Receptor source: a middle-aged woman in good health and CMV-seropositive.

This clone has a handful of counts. CDR3 in DNA: TGTGCCAGCAGTCGTAAGACCCAGTACTTC. Its translation is CASSRKTQYF. V usage is TRBV25-1 and J usage is TRBJ2-5; D is unresolved. This CDR3 spans 10 amino acids. Trimming removed 5 bases at V and 6 bases at J, with 4 bases between. Germline-derived CDR1 and CDR2 are MGHDK and SYGVNS.

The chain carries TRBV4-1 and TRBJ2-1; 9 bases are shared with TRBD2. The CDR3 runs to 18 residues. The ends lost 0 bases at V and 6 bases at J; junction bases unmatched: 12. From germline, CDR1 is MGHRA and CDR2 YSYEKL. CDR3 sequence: CASSQEGPGRGGRNEQFF. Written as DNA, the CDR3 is TGCGCCAGCAGCCAAGAAGGCCCAGGGCGGGGGGGCCGCAATGAGCAGTTCTTC.

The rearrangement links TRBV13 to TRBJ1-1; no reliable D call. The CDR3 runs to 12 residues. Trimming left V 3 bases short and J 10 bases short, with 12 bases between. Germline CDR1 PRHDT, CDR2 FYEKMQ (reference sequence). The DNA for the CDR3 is TGTGCCAGCAGCTTGTCGGGGATGCTAGCTTTCTTT. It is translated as CASSLSGMLAFF.

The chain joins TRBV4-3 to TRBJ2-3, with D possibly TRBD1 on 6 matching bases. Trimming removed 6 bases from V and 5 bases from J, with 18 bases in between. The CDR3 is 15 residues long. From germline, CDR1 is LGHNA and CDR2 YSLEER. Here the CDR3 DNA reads TGCGCCAGCAGTCCACTCAGGGACAATAAAGATACGCAGTATTTT. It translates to CASSPLRDNKDTQYF.

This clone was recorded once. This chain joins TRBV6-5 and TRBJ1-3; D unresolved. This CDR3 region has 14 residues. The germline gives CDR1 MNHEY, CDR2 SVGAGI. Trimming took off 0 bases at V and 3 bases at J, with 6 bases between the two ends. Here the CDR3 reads CASSYSGGGNTIYF. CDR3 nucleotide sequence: TGTGCCAGCAGTTACTCCGGAGGTGGAAACACCATATATTTT.

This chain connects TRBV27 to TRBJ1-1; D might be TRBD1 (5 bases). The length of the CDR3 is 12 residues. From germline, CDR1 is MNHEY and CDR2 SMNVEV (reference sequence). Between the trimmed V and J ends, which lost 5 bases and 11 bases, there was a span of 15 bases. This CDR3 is CASSRPGKGAFF. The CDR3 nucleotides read TGTGCCAGCAGTCGCCCAGGTAAGGGGGCTTTCTTT.

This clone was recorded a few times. In DNA, the CDR3 is TGTGCCAGCAGTTTCGGAACTAGCGTGGCAGATACGCAGTATTTT. It is translated as CASSFGTSVADTQYF. The chain joins TRBV27 to TRBJ2-3, with 7 bases that match TRBD2. The CDR3 covers 15 residues. The V segment lost 3 bases and the J segment 4 bases; nucleotides outside the gene matches: 7. Germline values: CDR1 MNHEY, CDR2 SMNVEV (reference sequence).

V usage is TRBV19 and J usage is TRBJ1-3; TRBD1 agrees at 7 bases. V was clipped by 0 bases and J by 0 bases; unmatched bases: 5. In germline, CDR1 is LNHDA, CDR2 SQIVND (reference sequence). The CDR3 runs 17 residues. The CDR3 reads CASSIDPGQLSGNTIYF. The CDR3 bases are TGTGCCAGTAGTATAGATCCGGGACAGCTCTCTGGAAACACCATATATTTT.

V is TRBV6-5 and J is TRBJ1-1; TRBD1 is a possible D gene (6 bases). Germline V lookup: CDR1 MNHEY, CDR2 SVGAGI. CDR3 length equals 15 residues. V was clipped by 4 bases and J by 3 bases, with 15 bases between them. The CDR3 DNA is TGTGCCAGCAGTTCCGCCGACAGGAGAGACACTGAAGCTTTCTTT. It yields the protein CASSSADRRDTEAFF.

The CDR3 coding sequence is TGTGCCAGCAGCACAACAGGGGGCGTGACCGGGGAGCTGTTTTTT. This gives the protein CASSTTGGVTGELFF. V and J are TRBV5-6 and TRBJ2-2, with 9 bases lining up with TRBD1. CDR1 is SGHDT and CDR2 is YYEEEE in the germline V gene. Germline trimming cut 4 bases from V and 5 bases from J; bases unmatched to any gene: 6. The CDR3 has 15 amino acids.

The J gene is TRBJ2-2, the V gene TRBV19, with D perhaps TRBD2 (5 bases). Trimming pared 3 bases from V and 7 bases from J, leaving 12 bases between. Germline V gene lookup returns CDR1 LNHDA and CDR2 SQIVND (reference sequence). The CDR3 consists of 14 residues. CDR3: CASSIEGRRGELFF. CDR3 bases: TGTGCCAGTAGTATTGAGGGCCGACGCGGGGAGCTGTTTTTT.

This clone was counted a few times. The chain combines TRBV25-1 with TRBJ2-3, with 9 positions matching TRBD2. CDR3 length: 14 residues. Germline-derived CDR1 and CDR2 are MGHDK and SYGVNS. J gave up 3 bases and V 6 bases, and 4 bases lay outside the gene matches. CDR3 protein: CASRRTSGTDTQYF. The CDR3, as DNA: TGTGCCAGCAGACGAACTAGCGGGACAGATACGCAGTATTTT. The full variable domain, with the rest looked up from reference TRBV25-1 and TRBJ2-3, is EADIYQTPRYLVIGTGKKITLECSQTMGHDKMYWYQQDPGMELHLIHYSYGVNSTEKGDLSSESTVSRIRTEHFPLTLESARPSHTSQYLCASRRTSGTDTQYFGPGTRLTVL.

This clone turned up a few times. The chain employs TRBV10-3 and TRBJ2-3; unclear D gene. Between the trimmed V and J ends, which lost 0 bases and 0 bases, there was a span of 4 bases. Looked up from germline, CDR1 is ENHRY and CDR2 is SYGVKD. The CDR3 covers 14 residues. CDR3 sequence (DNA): TGTGCCATCAGTGAGTCAACTAGCACAGATACGCAGTATTTT. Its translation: CAISESTSTDTQYF.

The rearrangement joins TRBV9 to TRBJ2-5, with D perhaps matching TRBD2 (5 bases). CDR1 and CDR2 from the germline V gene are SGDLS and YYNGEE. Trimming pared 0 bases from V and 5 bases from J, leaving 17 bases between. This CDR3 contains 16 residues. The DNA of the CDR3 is TGTGCCAGCAGCGTAGCACTGACGACTAAGGTTGAGACCCAGTACTTC. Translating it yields CASSVALTTKVETQYF.

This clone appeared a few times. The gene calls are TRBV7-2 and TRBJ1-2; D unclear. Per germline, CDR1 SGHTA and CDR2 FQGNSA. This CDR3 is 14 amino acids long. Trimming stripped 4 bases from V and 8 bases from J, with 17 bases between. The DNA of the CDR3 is TGTGCCAGCAGCTCCGGAGGGTTTATTTACGGCTACACCTTC. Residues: CASSSGGFIYGYTF.

CDR3 region: CSASFGTREFF. The CDR3 bases are TGCAGTGCTAGTTTTGGGACTAGGGAGTTCTTC. This sequence joins TRBV20-1 and TRBJ2-1; TRBD2 matches 8 bases. The V gene's germline CDR1 is DFQATT and CDR2 SNEGSKA (reference sequence). The CDR3 loop spans 11 amino acids. V lost 3 bases, J lost 14 bases, and 6 bases stayed unmatched.

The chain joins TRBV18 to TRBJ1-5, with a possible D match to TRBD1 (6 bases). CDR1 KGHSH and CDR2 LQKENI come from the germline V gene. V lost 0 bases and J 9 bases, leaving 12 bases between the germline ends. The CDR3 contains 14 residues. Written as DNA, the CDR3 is TGTGCCAGCTCACCACCGGGGGGGGCAGGGCCCCAGCATTTT. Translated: CASSPPGGAGPQHF.

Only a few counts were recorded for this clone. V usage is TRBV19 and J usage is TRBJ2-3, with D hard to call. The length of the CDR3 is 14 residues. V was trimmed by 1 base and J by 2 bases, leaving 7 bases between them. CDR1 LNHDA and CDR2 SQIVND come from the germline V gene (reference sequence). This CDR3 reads CASSIVLLTDTQYF. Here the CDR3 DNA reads TGTGCCAGTAGTATAGTCCTTCTCACAGATACGCAGTATTTT.

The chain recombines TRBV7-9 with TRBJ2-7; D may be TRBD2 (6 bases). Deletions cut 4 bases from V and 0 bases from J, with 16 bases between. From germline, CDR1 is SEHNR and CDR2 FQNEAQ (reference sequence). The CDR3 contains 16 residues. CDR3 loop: CASSSSGIAASYEQYF. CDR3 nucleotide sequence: TGTGCCAGCAGCTCCTCCGGGATAGCGGCCTCCTACGAGCAGTACTTC.

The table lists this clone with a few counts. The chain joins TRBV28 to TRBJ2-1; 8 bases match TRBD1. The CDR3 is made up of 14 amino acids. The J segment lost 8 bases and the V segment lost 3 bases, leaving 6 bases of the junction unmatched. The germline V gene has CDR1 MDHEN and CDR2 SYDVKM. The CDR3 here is CASSFRAGGDEQFF. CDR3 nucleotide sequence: TGTGCCAGCAGTTTCAGAGCAGGGGGCGATGAGCAGTTCTTC. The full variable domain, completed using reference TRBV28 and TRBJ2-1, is DVKVTQSSRYLVKRTGEKVFLECVQDMDHENMFWYRQDPGLGLRLIYFSYDVKMKEKGDIPEGYSVSREKKERFSLILESASTNQTSMYLCASSFRAGGDEQFFGPGTRLTVL.

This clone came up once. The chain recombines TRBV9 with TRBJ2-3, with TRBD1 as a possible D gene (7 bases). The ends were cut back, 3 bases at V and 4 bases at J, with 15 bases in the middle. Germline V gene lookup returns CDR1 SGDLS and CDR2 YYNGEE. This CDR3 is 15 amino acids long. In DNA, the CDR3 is TGTGCCAGCAGCGCCGTCGGAGGGGGCGCAGATACGCAGTATTTT. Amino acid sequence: CASSAVGGGADTQYF.

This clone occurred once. In nucleotides, the CDR3 is TGTGCCAGCAGCTTCAGGGGGAACACTGAAGCTTTCTTT. Its protein product is CASSFRGNTEAFF. The chain recombines TRBV7-3 with TRBJ1-1; D possibly corresponds to TRBD1 (6 bases). Trimming pared 3 bases from V and 1 base from J, leaving 6 bases between. The CDR3 spans 13 residues. Per the germline V gene, CDR1 is SGHTA and CDR2 is FQGTGA.